This T cell receptor beta chain was recovered during a study of cytomegalovirus exposure and HLA in healthy donors. Study-level points and caveats: One variant, a missense change in DCLRE1C, was linked in a later analysis to TCR beta V- and J-gene trimming.

V lost 2 bases, J lost 6 bases, and 4 bases stayed unmatched. Germline V gives CDR1 MNHNY, CDR2 SVGAGI (reference sequence). The CDR3 spans 15 residues. The study ran its PCR with 60 Vbeta and 13 Jbeta primers. The assay was immunoSEQ multiplex PCR, and TCRdb's table has in-frame clones only and misses some. The sample shows roughly 170,000 clones, about four fifths of them seen only once. Remarks on this clone: Its target is unknown.

The material sequenced was PBMCs. The chain carries TRBV6-6 and TRBJ1-5; 10 bases agree with TRBD1. The source of this sequence is a young man in good health and CMV-seronegative. In DNA form, the CDR3 reads TGTGCCAGCAGTTACGGGACAGGGGCTGTTCAGCCCCAGCATTTT. This translates into CASSYGTGAVQPQHF.